The 8 T cell receptor beta chains below all came from one sample that was sequenced in a study of Ad26.COV2.S vaccination and SARS-CoV-2 variants. Treatment denoted: roughly 19 received Ad26.COV2.S at low or high dose, single or two shots; several received placebo; per-sample allocation not given. Vaccine and placebo recipients were sampled on day 63 after the first injection. The assay was immunoSEQ multiplex PCR, and TCRdb's table has in-frame clones only and misses some. The sample carries 400,000 or so clones, 70% to 90% recorded once. The specimen comprised peripheral blood, sampled in a trial of Ad26.COV2.S vaccine versus placebo. The origin of the receptors is a person aged 18-65 years who received the Ad26.COV2.S COVID-19 vaccine or a placebo.

The rearrangement uses TRBV7-6 and TRBJ2-1, with 9 bases fitting TRBD2. The germline V gene encodes CDR1 SGHVS and CDR2 FNYEAQ. CDR3 length: 14 amino acids. Unmatched junction bases numbered 8, after V lost 6 bases and J lost 8 bases. CDR3 in amino acids: CASRRGGAVDEQFF. The CDR3 nucleotides are TGTGCCAGCAGACGCGGGGGGGCCGTCGATGAGCAGTTCTTC.

The chain recombines TRBV7-2 with TRBJ1-3; possibly TRBD1 for D (6 bases). Germline CDR1 and CDR2: SGHTA and FQGNSA. The ends were cut back, 4 bases at V and 2 bases at J, with 9 bases in the middle. The CDR3 totals 14 residues. The DNA of the CDR3 is TGTGCCAGCAGCTCGGGGGCGACTGGAAACACCATATATTTT. This gives the protein CASSSGATGNTIYF.

This clone has more than one count but fewer than ten. J is TRBJ2-2 and V is TRBV5-1, with 10 bases that match TRBD1. This CDR3 is 16 amino acids long. CDR1 is SGHRS, CDR2 YFSETQ, per germline. V gave up 0 bases and J gave up 6 bases; unmatched junction bases: 5. CDR3 coding DNA: TGCGCCAGCAGCTTGGATGGGACAGGGGTCGCCGGGGAGCTGTTTTTT. As protein: CASSLDGTGVAGELFF. Together with reference TRBV5-1 and TRBJ2-2, the CDR3 gives the full variable domain: KAGVTQTPRYLIKTRGQQVTLSCSPISGHRSVSWYQQTPGQGLQFLFEYFSETQRNKGNFPGRFSGRQFSNSRSEMNVSTLELGDSALYLCASSLDGTGVAGELFFGEGSRLTVL.

The chain carries TRBV4-1 and TRBJ2-4; 7 nucleotides line up with TRBD2. CDR3 length equals 14 residues. Germline V gene sequence: CDR1 MGHRA, CDR2 YSYEKL. The junction had 5 bases not matched to a gene; V was cut back by 4 bases and J by 5 bases. The CDR3 loop is CASSRGGFENIQYF. CDR3 in DNA: TGCGCCAGCAGCCGGGGAGGGTTTGAAAACATTCAGTACTTC.

The chain joins TRBV12-3 or TRBV12-4 to TRBJ2-1; D is ambiguous. This CDR3 comprises 13 residues. V gave up 7 bases and J gave up 10 bases, with 17 bases separating them. This CDR3 is CASIFYLGGEQFF. The CDR3 coding sequence is TGTGCCAGCATTTTTTACCTCGGCGGCGAGCAGTTCTTC.

The chain carries TRBV5-5 and TRBJ1-2; D call uncertain. The CDR3 is 11 residues long. Per germline, CDR1 SGHKS and CDR2 YYEKEE (reference sequence). Trimming removed 1 base from V and 8 bases from J, with 6 bases in between. CDR3 DNA: TGTGCCAGCAGCTTGACAGTCGGCTACACCTTC. Its translation is CASSLTVGYTF.

The chain employs TRBV19 and TRBJ1-2; no reliable D call. Germline CDR1 is LNHDA and CDR2 is SQIVND (reference sequence). The length of the CDR3 is 18 residues. V lost 3 bases to trimming and J lost 3 bases, with 23 bases between them. The CDR3 sequence: CASSMEGVLPIGDYGYTF. The DNA for the CDR3 is TGTGCCAGTAGTATGGAGGGCGTCCTCCCGATCGGTGACTATGGCTACACCTTC. Variable domain in full (rest from reference TRBV19 and TRBJ1-2): DGGITQSPKYLFRKEGQNVTLSCEQNLNHDAMYWYRQDPGQGLRLIYYSQIVNDFQKGDIAEGYSVSREKKESFPLTVTSAQKNPTAFYLCASSMEGVLPIGDYGYTFGSGTRLTVV.

The J gene is TRBJ1-2, the V gene TRBV7-9; D unresolved. The length of the CDR3 is 12 residues. Germline V lookup: CDR1 SEHNR, CDR2 FQNEAQ (reference sequence). V was trimmed by 11 bases and J by 0 bases, leaving 10 bases between them. The CDR3 DNA is TGTGCCGCCGGGTCTGCTAACTATGGCTACACCTTC. Its protein product is CAAGSANYGYTF.